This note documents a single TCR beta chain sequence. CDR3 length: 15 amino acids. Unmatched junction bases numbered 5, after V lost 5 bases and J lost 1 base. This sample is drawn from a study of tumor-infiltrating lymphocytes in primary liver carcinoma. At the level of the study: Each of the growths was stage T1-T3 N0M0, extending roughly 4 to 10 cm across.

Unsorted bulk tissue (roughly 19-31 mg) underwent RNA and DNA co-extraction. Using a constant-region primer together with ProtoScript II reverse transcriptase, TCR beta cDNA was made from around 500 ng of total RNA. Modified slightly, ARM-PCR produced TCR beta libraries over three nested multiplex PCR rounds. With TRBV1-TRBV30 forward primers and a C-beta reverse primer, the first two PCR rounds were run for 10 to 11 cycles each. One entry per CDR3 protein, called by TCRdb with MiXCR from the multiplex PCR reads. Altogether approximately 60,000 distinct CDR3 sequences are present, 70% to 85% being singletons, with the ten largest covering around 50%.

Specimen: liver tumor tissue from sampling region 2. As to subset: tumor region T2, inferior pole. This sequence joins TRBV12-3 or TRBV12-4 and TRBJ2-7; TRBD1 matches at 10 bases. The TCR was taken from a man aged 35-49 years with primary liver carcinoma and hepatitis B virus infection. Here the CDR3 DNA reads TGTGCCAGCAGTCCAGACAGGGGGCCGTCCTACGAGCAGTACTTC. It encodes CASSPDRGPSYEQYF.